The clone carrying this T cell receptor (beta chain) was detected only once. Libraries were prepared by immunoSEQ multiplex PCR; TCRdb keeps only in-frame clonotypes and omits some of them. The data show over 250,000 clones, with 86% seen just once and approximately 1% held by the top ten. The data belong to a study of cytomegalovirus exposure and HLA in healthy donors. The study drew the donors from its approximately 110-subject validation cohort, separate from the approximately 700-subject first cohort. CDR1 and CDR2 from the germline V gene are SEHNR and FQNEAQ (reference sequence). The V end was cut by 2 bases, the J end by 8 bases, with 6 bases between. This CDR3 has 12 amino acids.

V is TRBV7-9 and J is TRBJ1-4, with D hard to call. Sequencing was done on a sample of PBMCs. This receptor was identified in a woman aged 18-35 years in good health and CMV-seronegative. As DNA, the CDR3 is TGTGCCAGCAGCTTAACTCGGGAAAAACTGTTTTTT. It yields the protein CASSLTREKLFF.